This TCR beta chain was observed in a study of kidney transplant recipient with SARS-CoV-2 infection. The sample holds many counts of this clonotype. Each CDR3 protein is one row after TCRdb ran MiXCR on the reads. This table holds under 300,000 distinct CDR3 sequences, 25% to 35% found once. The TCR comes from a male patient in his thirties who had COVID-19 and was a kidney transplant recipient. Some T cells may possibly be graft donor cells. Source: a blood sample, taken at baseline and between days 110 and 120 from a kidney transplant recipient.

The CDR3 sequence: CASSLGLAGTSEQYF. The CDR3 DNA reads as TGCGCCAGCAGCTTGGGGCTAGCGGGGACTAGCGAGCAGTACTTC. This rearrangement joins TRBV5-1 to TRBJ2-7; 9 nucleotides match TRBD2. Germline V CDR1 and CDR2: SGHRS, YFSETQ. This CDR3 has 15 residues. Unmatched junction bases numbered 7, after V lost 0 bases and J lost 6 bases.